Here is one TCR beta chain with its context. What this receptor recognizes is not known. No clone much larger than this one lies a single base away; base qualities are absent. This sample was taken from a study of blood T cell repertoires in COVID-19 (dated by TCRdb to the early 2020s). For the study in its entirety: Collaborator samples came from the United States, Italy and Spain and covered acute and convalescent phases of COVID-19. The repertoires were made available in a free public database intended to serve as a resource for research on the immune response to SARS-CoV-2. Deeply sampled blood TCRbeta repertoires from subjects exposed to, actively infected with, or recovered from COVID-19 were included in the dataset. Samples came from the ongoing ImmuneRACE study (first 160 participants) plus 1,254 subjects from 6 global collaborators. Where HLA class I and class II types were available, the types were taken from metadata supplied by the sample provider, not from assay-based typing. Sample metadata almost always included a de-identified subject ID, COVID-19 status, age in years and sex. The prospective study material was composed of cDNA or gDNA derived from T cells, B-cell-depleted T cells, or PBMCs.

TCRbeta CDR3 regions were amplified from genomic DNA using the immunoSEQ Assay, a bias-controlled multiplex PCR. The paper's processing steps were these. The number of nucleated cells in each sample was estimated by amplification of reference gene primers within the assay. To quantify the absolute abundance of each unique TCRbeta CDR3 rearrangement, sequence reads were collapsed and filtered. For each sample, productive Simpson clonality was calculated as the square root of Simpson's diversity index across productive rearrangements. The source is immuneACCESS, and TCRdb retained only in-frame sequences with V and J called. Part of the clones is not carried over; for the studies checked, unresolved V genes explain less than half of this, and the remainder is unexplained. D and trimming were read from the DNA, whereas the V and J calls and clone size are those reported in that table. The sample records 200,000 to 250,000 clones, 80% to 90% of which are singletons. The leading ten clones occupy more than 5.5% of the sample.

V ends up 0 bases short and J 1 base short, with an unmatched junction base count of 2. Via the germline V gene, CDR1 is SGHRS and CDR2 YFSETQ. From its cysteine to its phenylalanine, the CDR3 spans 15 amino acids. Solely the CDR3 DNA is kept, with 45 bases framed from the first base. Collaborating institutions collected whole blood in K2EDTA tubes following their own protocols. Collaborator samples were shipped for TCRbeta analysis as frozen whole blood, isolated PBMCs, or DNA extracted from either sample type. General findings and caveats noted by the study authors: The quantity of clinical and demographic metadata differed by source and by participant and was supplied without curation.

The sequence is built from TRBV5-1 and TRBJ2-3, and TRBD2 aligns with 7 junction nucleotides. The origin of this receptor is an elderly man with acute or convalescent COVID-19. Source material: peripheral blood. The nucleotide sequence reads TGCGCCAGCAGCTTGGCGGGGGGTGGCACAGATACGCAGTATTTT. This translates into CASSLAGGGTDTQYF.